The 7 T cell receptor beta chains below all came from one sample that was sequenced in a study of T cell repertoires in cytomegalovirus infection. MiXCR was run by TCRdb on the reads, yielding one entry per CDR3 protein. This sample has about 740,000 distinct CDR3 sequences; approximately 34% occur once, and the top ten carry roughly 2.8%. Sequenced material: PBMCs. Receptors were obtained from a human donor in good health (CMV status not recorded). Some clones in this sample may be carry-over from other donors' samples.

The chain combines TRBV9 with TRBJ2-5; 9 nucleotides line up with TRBD1. The CDR3 totals 15 residues. V lost 2 bases to trimming and J lost 5 bases; unmatched junction nucleotides: 7. The germline gives CDR1 SGDLS, CDR2 YYNGEE. The CDR3: CASSVRQGDGETQYF. The CDR3 DNA is TGTGCCAGCAGCGTCAGACAGGGGGATGGGGAGACCCAGTACTTC.

This clonotype appeared a single time. The chain has TRBV6-1 and TRBJ2-3; possible D gene TRBD1, 6 bases. Germline V gene sequence: CDR1 MNHNS, CDR2 SASEGT. The CDR3 length is 17 residues. V was clipped by 2 bases and J by 0 bases, with 15 bases between them. CDR3 amino acids: CASSEFGGRISTDTQYF. The CDR3, as DNA: TGTGCCAGCAGTGAATTTGGGGGCCGGATTAGCACAGATACGCAGTATTTT.

V usage is TRBV29-1 and J usage is TRBJ2-7; 11 bases match TRBD1. The CDR3 runs to 13 residues. V lost 6 bases to trimming and J lost 2 bases; unmatched junction nucleotides: 3. CDR1 is SQVTM and CDR2 is ANQGSEA in the germline V gene. CDR3 in amino acids: CSVGTGGPYEQYF. CDR3 DNA: TGCAGCGTGGGGACAGGGGGACCCTACGAGCAGTACTTC.

V and J are TRBV7-8 and TRBJ2-5; 11 bases line up with TRBD2. The V gene end was trimmed by 1 base and the J gene end by 4 bases; junction bases not matched to a gene: 11. This CDR3 comprises 18 residues. Germline assignment: CDR1 SGHVS and CDR2 FQNEAQ. This chain's CDR3 is CASSLGLAGGSVAETQYF. The DNA for the CDR3 is TGTGCCAGCAGCTTAGGGCTAGCGGGAGGATCAGTAGCAGAGACCCAGTACTTC.

Concerning this clonotype itself: A much larger clone differs from this one at a single base, so this may be a read error. This chain uses TRBV12-3 or TRBV12-4 with TRBJ1-1; D gene ambiguous. This CDR3 has 12 amino acids. The CDR3 DNA sequence: TGTGCCAGCAGCCCCTGGAACACTGAAGCTTTATTT. Translating it yields CASSPWNTEALF.

This clonotype was detected only a few times. The gene calls are TRBV4-1 and TRBJ1-5; 7 nucleotides agree with TRBD1. Per germline, CDR1 MGHRA and CDR2 YSYEKL. The CDR3 runs to 14 residues. Losses at the gene ends were 3 bases for V and 5 bases for J; bases not matched to a gene: 4. The CDR3 DNA is TGCGCCAGCAGCCAGACGGGACAGCATCAGCCCCAGCATTTT. Protein sequence: CASSQTGQHQPQHF.

For the CDR3, the DNA is TGTGCCAGCAGCCCCCCGACAGGGGAGATCACTGAAGCTTTCTTT. Translating it yields CASSPPTGEITEAFF. The rearrangement joins TRBV7-8 to TRBJ1-1, with 8 positions matching TRBD1. There are 15 residues in the CDR3. The germline gives CDR1 SGHVS, CDR2 FQNEAQ. Trimming removed 5 bases from V and 4 bases from J; junction bases left unmatched: 9.